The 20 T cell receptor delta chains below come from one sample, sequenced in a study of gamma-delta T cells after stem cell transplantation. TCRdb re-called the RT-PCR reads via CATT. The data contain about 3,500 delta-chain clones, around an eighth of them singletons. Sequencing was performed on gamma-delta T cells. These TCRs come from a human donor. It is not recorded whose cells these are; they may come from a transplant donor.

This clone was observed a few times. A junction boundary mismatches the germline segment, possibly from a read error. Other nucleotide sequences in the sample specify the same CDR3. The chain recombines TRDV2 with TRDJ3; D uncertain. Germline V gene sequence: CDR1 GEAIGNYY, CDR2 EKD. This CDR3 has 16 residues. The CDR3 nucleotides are TGTGCTTGTGACTCCTGGAGCTCCTGGGACACCCGACAGATGTTTTTC. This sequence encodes CACDSWSSWDTRQMFF.

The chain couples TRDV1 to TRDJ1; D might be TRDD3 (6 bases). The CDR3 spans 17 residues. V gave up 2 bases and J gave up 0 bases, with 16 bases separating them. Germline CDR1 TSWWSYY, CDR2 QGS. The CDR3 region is CALGEEALGKYTDKLIF. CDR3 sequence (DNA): TGTGCTCTTGGGGAAGAGGCCCTGGGGAAGTACACCGATAAACTCATCTTT.

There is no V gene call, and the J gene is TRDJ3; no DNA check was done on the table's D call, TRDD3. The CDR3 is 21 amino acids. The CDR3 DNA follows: TGTGCCTGTGACACCGATACTGGGGGGTACGCCAGCTCCTTGGACACCCGACAGATGTTTTTC. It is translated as CACDTDTGGYASSLDTRQMFF.

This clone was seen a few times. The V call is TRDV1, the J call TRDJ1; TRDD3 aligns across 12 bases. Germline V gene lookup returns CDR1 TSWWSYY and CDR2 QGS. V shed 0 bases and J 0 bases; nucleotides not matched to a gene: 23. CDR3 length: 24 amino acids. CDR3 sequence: CALGELKKILYWGIQRSNTDKLIF. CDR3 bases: TGTGCTCTTGGGGAACTAAAGAAGATCCTTTACTGGGGGATACAACGGTCTAACACCGATAAACTCATCTTT.

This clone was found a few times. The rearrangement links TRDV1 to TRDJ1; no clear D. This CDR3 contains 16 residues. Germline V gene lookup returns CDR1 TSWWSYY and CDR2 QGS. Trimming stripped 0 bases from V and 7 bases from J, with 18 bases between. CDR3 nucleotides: TGTGCTCTTGGGGAACTTCGATCGGACCGAGATATTAAACTCATCTTT. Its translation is CALGELRSDRDIKLIF.

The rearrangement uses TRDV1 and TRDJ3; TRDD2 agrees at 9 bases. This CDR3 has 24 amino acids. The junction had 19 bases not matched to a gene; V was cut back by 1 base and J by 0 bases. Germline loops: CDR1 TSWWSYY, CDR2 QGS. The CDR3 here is CALGEPHLPTYLGMSSWDTRQMFF. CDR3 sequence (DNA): TGTGCTCTTGGGGAACCACACCTTCCTACGTATCTGGGGATGAGCTCCTGGGACACCCGACAGATGTTTTTC.

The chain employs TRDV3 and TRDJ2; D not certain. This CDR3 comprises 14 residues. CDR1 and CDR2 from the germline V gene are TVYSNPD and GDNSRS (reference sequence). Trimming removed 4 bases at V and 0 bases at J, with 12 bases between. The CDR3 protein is CASRFRSLTAQLFF. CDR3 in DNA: TGTGCCTCCCGCTTCAGATCTTTGACAGCACAACTCTTCTTT.

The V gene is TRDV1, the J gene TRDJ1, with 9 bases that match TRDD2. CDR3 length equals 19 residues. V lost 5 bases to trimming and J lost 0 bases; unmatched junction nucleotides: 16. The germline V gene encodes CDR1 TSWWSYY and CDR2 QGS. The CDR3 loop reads CALGPFLPSLGGYTDKLIF. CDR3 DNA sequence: TGTGCTCTTGGGCCCTTCCTACCGTCCCTTGGGGGGTACACCGATAAACTCATCTTT.

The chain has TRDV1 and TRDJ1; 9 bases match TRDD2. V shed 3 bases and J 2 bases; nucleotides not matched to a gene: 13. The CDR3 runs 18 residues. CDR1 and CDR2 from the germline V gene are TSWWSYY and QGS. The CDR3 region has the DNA TGTGCTCTTGGGGAGTCCCTTCCTACGGCTGGGAGGACCGATAAACTCATCTTT. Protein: CALGESLPTAGRTDKLIF.

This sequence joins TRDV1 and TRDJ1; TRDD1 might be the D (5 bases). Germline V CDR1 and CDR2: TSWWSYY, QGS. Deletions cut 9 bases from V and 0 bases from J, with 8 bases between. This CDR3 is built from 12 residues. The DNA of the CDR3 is TGTGCTCTCCAAATACACACCGATAAACTCATCTTT. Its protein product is CALQIHTDKLIF.

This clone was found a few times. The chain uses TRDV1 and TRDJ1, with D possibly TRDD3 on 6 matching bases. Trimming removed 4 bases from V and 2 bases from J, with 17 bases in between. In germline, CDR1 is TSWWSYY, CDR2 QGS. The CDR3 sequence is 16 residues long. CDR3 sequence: CALGGPPRGRTDKLIF. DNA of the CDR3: TGTGCTCTTGGGGGCCCGCCCCGGGGGAGAACCGATAAACTCATCTTT.

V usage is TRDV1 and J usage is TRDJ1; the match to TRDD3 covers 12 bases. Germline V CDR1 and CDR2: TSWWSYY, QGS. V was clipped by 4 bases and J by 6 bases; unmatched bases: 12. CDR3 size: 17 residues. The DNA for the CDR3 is TGTGCTCTTGGGGGATACCTACTGGGGGATACTTCGTATAAACTCATCTTT. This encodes CALGGYLLGDTSYKLIF.

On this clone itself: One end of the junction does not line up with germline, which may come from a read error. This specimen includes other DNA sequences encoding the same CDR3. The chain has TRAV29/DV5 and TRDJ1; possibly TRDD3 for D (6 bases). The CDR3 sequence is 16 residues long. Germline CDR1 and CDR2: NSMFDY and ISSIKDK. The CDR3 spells CAASNLAGGHNLKLIF. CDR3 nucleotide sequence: TGCGCAGCAAGCAACCTGGCAGGGGGACACAACCTCAAACTCATCTTT.

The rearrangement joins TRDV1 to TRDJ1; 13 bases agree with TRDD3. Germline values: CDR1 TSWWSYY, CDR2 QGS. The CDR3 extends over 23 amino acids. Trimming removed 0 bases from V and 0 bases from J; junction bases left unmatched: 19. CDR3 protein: CALGELFLPSHWGIRIYTDKLIF. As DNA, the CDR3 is TGTGCTCTTGGGGAACTGTTCCTACCTTCCCACTGGGGGATACGCATCTACACCGATAAACTCATCTTT.

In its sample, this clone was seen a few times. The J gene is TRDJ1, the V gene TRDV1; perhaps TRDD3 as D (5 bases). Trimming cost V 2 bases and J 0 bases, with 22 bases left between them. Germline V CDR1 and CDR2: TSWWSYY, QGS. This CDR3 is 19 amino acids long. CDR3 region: CALGERGPGSGNYTDKLIF. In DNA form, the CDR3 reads TGTGCTCTTGGGGAAAGGGGTCCTGGCTCGGGGAATTACACCGATAAACTCATCTTT.

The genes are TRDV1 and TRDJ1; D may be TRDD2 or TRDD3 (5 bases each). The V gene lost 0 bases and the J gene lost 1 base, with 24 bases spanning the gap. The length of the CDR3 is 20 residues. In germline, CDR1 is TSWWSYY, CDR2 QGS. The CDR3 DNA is TGTGCTCTTGGGGAACTCTCCCTACAAGGGATCGGGACGCTCACCGATAAACTCATCTTT. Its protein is CALGELSLQGIGTLTDKLIF.

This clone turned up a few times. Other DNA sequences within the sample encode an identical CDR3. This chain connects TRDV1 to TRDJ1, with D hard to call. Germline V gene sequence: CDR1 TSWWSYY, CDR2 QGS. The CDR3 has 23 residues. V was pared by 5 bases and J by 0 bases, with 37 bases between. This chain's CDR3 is CALGSPKILPSGTTEGYTDKLIF. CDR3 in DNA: TGTGCTCTTGGGTCTCCCAAGATCCTCCCCAGTGGGACTACTGAGGGGTACACCGATAAACTCATCTTT.

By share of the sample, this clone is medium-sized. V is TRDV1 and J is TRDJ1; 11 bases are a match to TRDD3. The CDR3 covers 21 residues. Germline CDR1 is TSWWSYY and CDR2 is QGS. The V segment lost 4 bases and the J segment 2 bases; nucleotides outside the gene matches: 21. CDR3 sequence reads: CALGVPFFPTAGGYPTDKLIF. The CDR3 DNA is TGTGCTCTTGGGGTCCCCTTCTTTCCTACGGCTGGGGGATACCCTACCGATAAACTCATCTTT.

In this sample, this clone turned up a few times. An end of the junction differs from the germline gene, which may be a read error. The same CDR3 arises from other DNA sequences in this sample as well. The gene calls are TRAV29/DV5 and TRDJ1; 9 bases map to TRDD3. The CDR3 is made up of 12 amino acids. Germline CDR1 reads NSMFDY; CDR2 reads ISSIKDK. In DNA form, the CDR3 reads TGTGCAGCAAGCGCGTACTGGGGGAAACTTATCTTT. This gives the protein CAASAYWGKLIF. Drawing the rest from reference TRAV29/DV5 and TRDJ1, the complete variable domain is DQQVKQNSPSLSVQEGRISILNCDYTNSMFDYFLWYKKYPAEGPTFLISISSIKDKNEDGRFTVFLNKSAKHLSLHIVPSQPGDSAVYFCAASAYWGKLIFGKGTRVTVEP.

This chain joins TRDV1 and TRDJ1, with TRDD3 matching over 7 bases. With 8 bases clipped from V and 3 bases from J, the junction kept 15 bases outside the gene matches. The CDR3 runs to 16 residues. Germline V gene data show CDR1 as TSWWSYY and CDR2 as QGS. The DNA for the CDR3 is TGTGCTCTTCGCACGATGGGCGGGGGATTCTCCGATAAACTCATCTTT. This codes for CALRTMGGGFSDKLIF.